This T cell receptor (beta chain) was sequenced during a study of CD8+ T cells in alopecia areata. Study in general: A 6-month period off drug followed tofacitinib, which lasted 6 to 18 months. Whole-study findings and limits: Scalp specimens additionally yield sequences from normal skin's resident alphabeta T cells. For baseline CD8+ expansion, any link to response stays uncertain with one nonresponder.

Germline values: CDR1 SEHNR, CDR2 FQNEAQ (reference sequence). The V end was cut by 1 base, the J end by 10 bases, with 8 bases between. The CDR3 runs 12 residues. This clone appeared a few times. Its specificity is unknown. Treatment specified: oral pan-JAK inhibitor, 5-10 mg twice daily. Isolation of CD4+ and CD8+ T cells from PBMCs was achieved by sorting. Sequencing relied on a cDNA template that was reverse transcribed from extracted RNA. The table came from immunoSEQ multiplex PCR; TCRdb's copy has only in-frame clones and leaves some out. The table shows roughly 180,000 clones, with roughly three fifths occurring only once.

This clonotype was sampled from a human donor with alopecia areata. The sample here was CD4+ T cells sorted from blood, taken at week 4, from a patient treated with tofacitinib. The chain recombines TRBV7-9 with TRBJ2-1; maybe TRBD2 (6 bases). CDR3 protein: CASSLGGEEQFF. In nucleotides, the CDR3 is TGTGCCAGCAGCTTAGGCGGGGAGGAGCAGTTCTTC.